This entry lists 27 T cell receptor beta chains sequenced from one sample in a study of identical twins. Each CDR3 protein gets one entry after TCRdb re-called the 5' RACE reads with MiXCR. This sample has around 470,000 distinct CDR3 sequences, with 12% to 15% found just once. Separately, the same data were catalogued under a study of yellow fever vaccine responses in identical twins.

The sample comprised CD4+ T cells sorted from blood. The receptors here all came from a woman between 18 and 29 years old in good health.

This chain connects TRBV21-1 to TRBJ2-1; the D call of TRBD2 is as the table states it, not checked on the DNA. TRBV21-1 is a pseudogene segment. The CDR3 has 20 amino acids. The CDR3 DNA reads as TGTGCCAGCAGCATATTCGAGGAAGCGGTTAACAAGGTAGGCTACAATGAGCAGTTCTTC. Its translation: CASSIFEEAVNKVGYNEQFF.

This clonotype was recorded a few times. V usage is TRBV5-1 and J usage is TRBJ2-7, with a tentative D call TRBD1 (6 bases). CDR3 length equals 14 residues. The ends were cut back, 4 bases at V and 1 base at J, with 12 bases in the middle. Germline values: CDR1 SGHRS, CDR2 YFSETQ. For the CDR3, the DNA is TGCGCCAGCAGCGACTGGGGGCGATCCTACGAGCAGTACTTC. The encoded protein is CASSDWGRSYEQYF.

This clonotype came up many times. This chain uses TRBV5-1 with TRBJ2-1, with D possibly being TRBD2 (6 bases). V was clipped by 4 bases and J by 8 bases, with 10 bases between them. Germline CDR1 is SGHRS and CDR2 is YFSETQ. This CDR3 is built from 12 residues. The CDR3 reads CASSPGLYEQFF. CDR3 bases: TGCGCCAGCAGCCCCGGACTATATGAGCAGTTCTTC.

The rearrangement links TRBV6-5 to TRBJ1-5; 7 bases are a match to TRBD1. After removal of 2 bases from V and 5 bases from J, the junction contained 6 bases not matched to a gene. Germline CDR1 MNHEY, CDR2 SVGAGI. This CDR3 contains 15 residues. The CDR3 is CASSYGRGRDQPQHF. In DNA, the CDR3 is TGTGCCAGCAGTTACGGAAGGGGGCGCGATCAGCCCCAGCATTTT.

The V and J genes are TRBV21-1 and TRBJ2-5; the D call of TRBD1 is as the table states it, not checked on the DNA. TRBV21-1 is termed a pseudogene. The length of the CDR3 is 15 residues. The CDR3 DNA reads TGTGCCAGCAGCCCAGCCCTGCGACTCCAAGAGACCCAGTACTTC. This sequence encodes CASSPALRLQETQYF.

This sequence joins TRBV6-1 and TRBJ1-5, with TRBD1 as a possible D gene (6 bases). The length of the CDR3 is 16 residues. Per germline, CDR1 MNHNS and CDR2 SASEGT. V was pared by 5 bases and J by 7 bases, with 21 bases between. DNA of the CDR3: TGTGCCAGCAGTACGGGAAGGGGGGGACCAGGCCAGCCCCAGCATTTT. Its translation is CASSTGRGGPGQPQHF.

The rearrangement uses TRBV5-6 and TRBJ1-3, with D perhaps TRBD1 (5 bases). The germline V gene has CDR1 SGHDT and CDR2 YYEEEE. The CDR3 contains 15 residues. V was cut by 5 bases and J by 0 bases, with 12 bases left in between. The DNA for the CDR3 is TGTGCCAGCAGTTTAACAGGCAACTCTGGAAACACCATATATTTT. It codes for CASSLTGNSGNTIYF. The full variable domain, completed using reference TRBV5-6 and TRBJ1-3, is DAGVTQSPTHLIKTRGQQVTLRCSPKSGHDTVSWYQQALGQGPQFIFQYYEEEERQRGNFPDRFSGHQFPNYSSELNVNALLLGDSALYLCASSLTGNSGNTIYFGEGSWLTVV.

This clonotype has only a few counts. The genes are TRBV3-1 and TRBJ2-2; the match to TRBD2 covers 7 bases. Trimming cost V 7 bases and J 4 bases; bases outside gene matches: 6. This CDR3 has 14 residues. The germline gives CDR1 LGHDT, CDR2 YNNKEL (reference sequence). The CDR3 here is CASTPRGITGELFF. The CDR3, as DNA: TGTGCCAGCACCCCGCGGGGGATCACCGGGGAGCTGTTTTTT.

The chain has TRBV6-2 or TRBV6-3 and TRBJ1-2, with D unresolved. Deletions cut 0 bases from V and 4 bases from J, with 6 bases between. The CDR3 consists of 13 residues. The germline gives CDR1 MNHEY, CDR2 SVGEGT. The CDR3 region is CASSYSRSYGYTF. Written as DNA, the CDR3 is TGTGCCAGCAGTTACTCGAGATCCTATGGCTACACCTTC.

The V and J genes are TRBV28 and TRBJ1-2; D not resolved. Germline CDR1 is MDHEN and CDR2 is SYDVKM. Trimming stripped 6 bases from V and 4 bases from J, with 12 bases between. This CDR3 region has 13 residues. The CDR3 bases are TGTGCCAGCAGCGCTCCCAAGGTCTATGGCTACACCTTC. This sequence encodes CASSAPKVYGYTF.

This chain uses TRBV7-3 with TRBJ2-5; TRBD1 might be the D (7 bases). CDR3 length: 15 residues. Germline CDR1 reads SGHTA; CDR2 reads FQGTGA. Trimming removed 2 bases at V and 5 bases at J, with 15 bases between. In DNA, the CDR3 is TGTGCCAGCAGCTTAGGAGGGGGCCGGGGGGAGACCCAGTACTTC. As protein: CASSLGGGRGETQYF.

The CDR3 DNA sequence: TGTGCCAGCAGCCCGGACAGATGGTCCTACGAGCAGTACTTC. Its translation is CASSPDRWSYEQYF. The chain links TRBV7-2 to TRBJ2-7, with D perhaps matching TRBD1 (6 bases). This CDR3 comprises 14 residues. Germline assignment: CDR1 SGHTA and CDR2 FQGNSA. Trimming removed 5 bases from V and 1 base from J, with 12 bases in between.

This clonotype was observed a handful of times. The V gene is TRBV28, the J gene TRBJ2-7; D not resolved. The CDR3 has 16 residues. CDR1 and CDR2 (germline): MDHEN, SYDVKM. V dropped 2 bases and J dropped 0 bases, with 14 bases sitting between them. The CDR3 sequence: CASSLVWRTSSYEQYF. CDR3 coding DNA: TGTGCCAGCAGTTTAGTTTGGCGGACCAGCTCCTACGAGCAGTACTTC.

This sequence joins TRBV20-1 and TRBJ2-5, with a weak D call TRBD2 (5 bases). Trimming cost V 7 bases and J 5 bases, with 14 bases left between them. This CDR3 comprises 12 residues. Germline loops: CDR1 DFQATT, CDR2 SNEGSKA (reference sequence). DNA for the CDR3: TGCAGTGGCAGAACTAGGTCTGAGACCCAGTACTTC. Translated: CSGRTRSETQYF.

This chain uses TRBV29-1 with TRBJ2-5, with a tentative D call TRBD1 (6 bases). The ends were cut back, 6 bases at V and 2 bases at J, with 13 bases in the middle. The CDR3 is 13 amino acids. CDR1 is SQVTM and CDR2 is ANQGSEA in the germline V gene. CDR3 loop: CSVTGSGQETQYF. The CDR3 DNA follows: TGCAGCGTAACAGGGAGCGGTCAAGAGACCCAGTACTTC.

This rearrangement joins TRBV12-3 or TRBV12-4 to TRBJ2-3; TRBD2 matches 13 bases. With 6 bases clipped from V and 4 bases from J, the junction kept 4 bases outside the gene matches. This CDR3 is 15 amino acids long. The CDR3 is CASRLAGGRADTQYF. In nucleotides, the CDR3 is TGTGCCAGCAGACTAGCGGGGGGGCGGGCAGATACGCAGTATTTT.

In its sample, this clonotype was seen a few times. The chain uses TRBV6-1 and TRBJ2-5; 7 nucleotides agree with TRBD1. The CDR3 sequence is 14 residues long. Germline lookup yields CDR1 MNHNS and CDR2 SASEGT. Trimming at V came to 6 bases and at J to 0 bases, leaving 4 bases not matched to a gene. CDR3 sequence reads: CASSLTGYQETQYF. The CDR3 bases are TGTGCCAGCAGCCTGACAGGGTACCAAGAGACCCAGTACTTC.

V gene TRBV24-1 combines with J gene TRBJ2-1, with 11 bases identical to TRBD2. CDR1 KGHDR and CDR2 SFDVKD come from the germline V gene. This CDR3 is 17 amino acids long. J lost 1 base, V lost 3 bases, and 4 bases had no gene match. DNA of the CDR3: TGTGCCACCAGTGATGTAGCGGGAGGGCGGTCCTACAATGAGCAGTTCTTC. Translated, it gives CATSDVAGGRSYNEQFF.

There are a few counts of this clonotype. This chain links TRBV7-2 with TRBJ2-1; D is unclear. The germline gives CDR1 SGHTA, CDR2 FQGNSA. CDR3 length: 15 residues. V lost 3 bases to trimming and J lost 5 bases, with 14 bases between them. CDR3 in amino acids: CASSLGYGRNNEQFF. CDR3 in DNA: TGTGCCAGCAGCTTGGGGTACGGACGCAACAATGAGCAGTTCTTC. Combining the CDR3 with reference TRBV7-2 and TRBJ2-1 gives the whole variable domain GAGVSQSPSNKVTEKGKDVELRCDPISGHTALYWYRQSLGQGLEFLIYFQGNSAPDKSGLPSDRFSAERTGGSVSTLTIQRTQQEDSAVYLCASSLGYGRNNEQFFGPGTRLTVL.

The chain uses TRBV9 and TRBJ2-1; perhaps D is TRBD1 or TRBD2 (6 bases each). There are 15 residues in the CDR3. Trimming left V 0 bases short and J 7 bases short, with 14 bases between. Germline assignment: CDR1 SGDLS and CDR2 YYNGEE. The DNA of the CDR3 is TGTGCCAGCAGCGTAGAGGGGGGATTGGGGAATGAGCAGTTCTTC. Its translation: CASSVEGGLGNEQFF.

This clonotype has more than one count but fewer than ten. The V and J genes are TRBV29-1 and TRBJ2-7; D is unclear. Looked up from germline, CDR1 is SQVTM and CDR2 is ANQGSEA. This CDR3 has 13 residues. V shed 6 bases and J shed 6 bases, with 18 bases lying between them. CDR3 bases: TGCAGCGTGATGGTTAGTTCGCATCTCGAGCAGTACTTC. As protein: CSVMVSSHLEQYF.

This chain connects TRBV7-9 to TRBJ2-5; 7 bases are shared with TRBD1. V was pared by 6 bases and J by 4 bases, with 5 bases of the junction left unmatched. The CDR3 spans 13 residues. Germline loops: CDR1 SEHNR, CDR2 FQNEAQ (reference sequence). CDR3: CASRTAGGETQYF. CDR3 DNA sequence: TGTGCCAGCAGGACGGCAGGGGGAGAGACCCAGTACTTC. Supplemented by reference TRBV7-9 and TRBJ2-5, the full variable domain reads DTGVSQNPRHKITKRGQNVTFRCDPISEHNRLYWYRQTLGQGPEFLTYFQNEAQLEKSRLLSDRFSAERPKGSFSTLEIQRTEQGDSAMYLCASRTAGGETQYFGPGTRLLVL.

This clonotype was observed a few times. V is TRBV7-9 and J is TRBJ2-7; 8 bases align to TRBD1. In germline, CDR1 is SEHNR, CDR2 FQNEAQ (reference sequence). There are 15 residues in the CDR3. With V trimmed by 5 bases and J by 1 base, 7 bases remained unmatched. The CDR3 is CASSAGTGSSYEQYF. The CDR3 nucleotides are TGTGCCAGCAGCGCCGGGACAGGCTCTTCCTACGAGCAGTACTTC.

The sample holds a few counts of this clonotype. CDR3 amino acids: CASSQFRGFTYEQYF. CDR3 DNA sequence: TGTGCCAGCAGCCAGTTCAGGGGTTTCACCTACGAGCAGTACTTC. The chain joins TRBV3-1 to TRBJ2-7, with D possibly being TRBD1 (6 bases). V was trimmed by 3 bases and J by 2 bases, leaving 14 bases between them. The CDR3 is 15 amino acids. Germline CDR1 and CDR2: LGHDT and YNNKEL (reference sequence).

CDR3 sequence reads: CAWSVRLGNQPQHF. CDR3 nucleotides: TGTGCCTGGAGTGTACGTCTTGGGAATCAGCCCCAGCATTTT. The rearrangement joins TRBV30 to TRBJ1-5; D not resolved. The CDR3 consists of 14 residues. Germline CDR1 is GTSNPN and CDR2 is SVGIG (reference sequence). V dropped 0 bases and J dropped 4 bases, with 10 bases sitting between them.

This clonotype showed up just a few times. V is TRBV28 and J is TRBJ2-3; D gene ambiguous. Germline V gives CDR1 MDHEN, CDR2 SYDVKM. Between the trimmed V and J ends, which lost 5 bases and 2 bases, there was a span of 8 bases. The CDR3 runs 13 residues. The CDR3 nucleotides are TGTGCCAGCAGTACTGGACCCACAGATACGCAGTATTTT. The encoded protein is CASSTGPTDTQYF.

This clonotype was seen only a few times. This chain uses TRBV6-1 with TRBJ2-7, with D perhaps matching TRBD1 (6 bases). V lost 6 bases and J 6 bases, leaving 18 bases between the germline ends. CDR3 size: 14 residues. In germline, CDR1 is MNHNS, CDR2 SASEGT. The CDR3 spells CASRLQGSRAEQYF. The CDR3 coding sequence is TGTGCCAGCAGGCTACAGGGATCGCGGGCCGAGCAGTACTTC.